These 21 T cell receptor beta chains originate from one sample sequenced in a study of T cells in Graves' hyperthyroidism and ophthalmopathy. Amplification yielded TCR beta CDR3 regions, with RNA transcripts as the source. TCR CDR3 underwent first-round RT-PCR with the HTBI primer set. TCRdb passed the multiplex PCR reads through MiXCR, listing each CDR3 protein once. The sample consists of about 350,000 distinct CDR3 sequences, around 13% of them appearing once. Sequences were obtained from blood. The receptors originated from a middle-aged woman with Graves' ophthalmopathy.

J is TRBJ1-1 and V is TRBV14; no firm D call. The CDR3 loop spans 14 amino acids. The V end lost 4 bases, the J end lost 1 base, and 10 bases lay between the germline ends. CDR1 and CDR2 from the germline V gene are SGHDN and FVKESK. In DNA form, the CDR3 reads TGTGCCAGCAGCCCCCATCGGACGAACACTGAAGCTTTCTTT. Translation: CASSPHRTNTEAFF.

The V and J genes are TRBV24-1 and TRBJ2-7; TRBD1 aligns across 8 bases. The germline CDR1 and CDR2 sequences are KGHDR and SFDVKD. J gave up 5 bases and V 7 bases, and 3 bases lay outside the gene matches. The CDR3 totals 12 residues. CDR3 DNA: TGTGCCACCAGGGACAGGGCCAACGAGCAGTACTTC. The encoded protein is CATRDRANEQYF.

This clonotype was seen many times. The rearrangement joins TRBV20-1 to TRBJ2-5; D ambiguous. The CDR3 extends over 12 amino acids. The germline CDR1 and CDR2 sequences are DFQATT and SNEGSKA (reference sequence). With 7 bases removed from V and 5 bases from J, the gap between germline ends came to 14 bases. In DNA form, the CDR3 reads TGCAGTGGAAAGCTGGTCGCGGAGACCCAGTACTTC. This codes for CSGKLVAETQYF.

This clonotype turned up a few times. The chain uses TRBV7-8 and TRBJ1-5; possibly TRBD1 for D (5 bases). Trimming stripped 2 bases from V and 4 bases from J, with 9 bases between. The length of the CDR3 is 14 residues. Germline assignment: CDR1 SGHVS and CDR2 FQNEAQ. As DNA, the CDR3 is TGTGCCAGCAGCTTAAGGGACGGGAATCAGCCCCAGCATTTT. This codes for CASSLRDGNQPQHF.

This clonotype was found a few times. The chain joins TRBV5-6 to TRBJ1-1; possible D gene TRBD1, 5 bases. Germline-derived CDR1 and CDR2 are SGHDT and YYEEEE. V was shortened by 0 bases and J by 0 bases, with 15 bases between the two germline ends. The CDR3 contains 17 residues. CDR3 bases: TGTGCCAGCAGCTTGGGCCGTGAGTGGGGCGTGAACACTGAAGCTTTCTTT. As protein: CASSLGREWGVNTEAFF.

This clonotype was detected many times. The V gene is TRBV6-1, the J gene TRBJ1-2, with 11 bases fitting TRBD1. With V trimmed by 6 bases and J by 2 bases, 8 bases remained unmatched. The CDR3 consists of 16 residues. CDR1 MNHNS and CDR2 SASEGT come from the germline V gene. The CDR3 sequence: CASRPRDRGRNYGYTF. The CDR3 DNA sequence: TGTGCCAGCAGGCCCCGGGACAGGGGGAGGAACTATGGCTACACCTTC.

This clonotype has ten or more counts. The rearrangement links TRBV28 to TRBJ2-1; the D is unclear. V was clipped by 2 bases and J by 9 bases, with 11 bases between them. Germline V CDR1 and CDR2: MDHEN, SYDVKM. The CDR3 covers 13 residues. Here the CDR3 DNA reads TGTGCCAGCAGTTTACCCCGTTCTGGTGAGCAGTTCTTC. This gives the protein CASSLPRSGEQFF.

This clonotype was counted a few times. DNA of the CDR3: TGCAGCGTTGAAGAGTCGGCGGTTAGCACAGATACGCAGTATTTT. This codes for CSVEESAVSTDTQYF. The V call is TRBV29-1, the J call TRBJ2-3; D not certain. The germline gives CDR1 SQVTM, CDR2 ANQGSEA. The CDR3 runs to 15 residues. V was clipped by 0 bases and J by 0 bases, with 10 bases between them.

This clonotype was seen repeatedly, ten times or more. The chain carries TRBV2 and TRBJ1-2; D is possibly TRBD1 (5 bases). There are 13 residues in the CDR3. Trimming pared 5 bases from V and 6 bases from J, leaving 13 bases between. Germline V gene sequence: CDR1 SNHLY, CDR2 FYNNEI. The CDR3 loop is CASSKEGQNGYTF. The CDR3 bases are TGTGCCAGCAGTAAAGAGGGGCAAAATGGCTACACCTTC.

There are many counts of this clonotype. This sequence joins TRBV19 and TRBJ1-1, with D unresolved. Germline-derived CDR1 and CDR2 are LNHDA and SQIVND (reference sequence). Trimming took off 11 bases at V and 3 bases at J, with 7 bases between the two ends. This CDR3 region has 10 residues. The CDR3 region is CASGYTEAFF. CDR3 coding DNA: TGTGCCTCCGGGTACACTGAAGCTTTCTTT.

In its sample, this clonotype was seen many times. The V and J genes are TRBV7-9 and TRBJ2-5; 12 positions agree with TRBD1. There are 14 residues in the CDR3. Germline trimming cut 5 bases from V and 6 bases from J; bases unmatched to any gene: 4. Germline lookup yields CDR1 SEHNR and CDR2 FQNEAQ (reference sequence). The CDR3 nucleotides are TGTGCCAGCAGCCAGGGACAGGGGGCGAAGACCCAGTACTTC. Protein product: CASSQGQGAKTQYF. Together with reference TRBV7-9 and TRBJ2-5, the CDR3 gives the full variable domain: DTGVSQNPRHKITKRGQNVTFRCDPISEHNRLYWYRQTLGQGPEFLTYFQNEAQLEKSRLLSDRFSAERPKGSFSTLEIQRTEQGDSAMYLCASSQGQGAKTQYFGPGTRLLVL.

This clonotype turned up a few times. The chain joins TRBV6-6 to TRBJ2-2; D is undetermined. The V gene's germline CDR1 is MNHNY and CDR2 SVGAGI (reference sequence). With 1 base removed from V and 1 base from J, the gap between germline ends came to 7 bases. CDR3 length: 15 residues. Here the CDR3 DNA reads TGTGCCAGCAGTTACTTGACGGGGAACACCGGGGAGCTGTTTTTT. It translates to CASSYLTGNTGELFF.

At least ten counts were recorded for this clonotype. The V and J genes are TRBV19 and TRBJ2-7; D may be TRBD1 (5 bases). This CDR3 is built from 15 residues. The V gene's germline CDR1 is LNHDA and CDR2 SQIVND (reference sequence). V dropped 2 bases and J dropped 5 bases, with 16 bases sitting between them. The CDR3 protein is CASSISSAGFDEQYF. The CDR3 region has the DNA TGTGCCAGTAGTATATCTTCCGCAGGGTTCGACGAGCAGTACTTC.

The CDR3 protein is CASSQHTRGELFF. The CDR3 DNA reads TGTGCCAGCAGCCAACATACCAGGGGGGAGCTGTTTTTT. The chain joins TRBV14 to TRBJ2-2; D remains unclear. Looked up from germline, CDR1 is SGHDN and CDR2 is FVKESK. V was clipped by 2 bases and J by 8 bases, with 9 bases between them. The CDR3 spans 13 residues. The whole variable domain, filled in from reference TRBV14 and TRBJ2-2, reads EAGVTQFPSHSVIEKGQTVTLRCDPISGHDNLYWYRRVMGKEIKFLLHFVKESKQDESGMPNNRFLAERTGGTYSTLKVQPAELEDSGVYFCASSQHTRGELFFGEGSRLTVL.

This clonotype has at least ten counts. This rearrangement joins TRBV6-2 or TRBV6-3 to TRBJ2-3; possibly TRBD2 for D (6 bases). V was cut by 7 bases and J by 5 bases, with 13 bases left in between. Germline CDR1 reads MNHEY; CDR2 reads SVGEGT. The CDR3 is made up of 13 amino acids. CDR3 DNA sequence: TGTGCCAGCACTATCGGGAGTGGAGATACGCAGTATTTT. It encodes CASTIGSGDTQYF.

CDR3 loop: CSVRNLGQGLGNYGYTF. CDR3 coding DNA: TGCAGCGTTCGAAACTTGGGACAGGGGCTGGGTAACTATGGCTACACCTTC. V gene TRBV29-1 combines with J gene TRBJ1-2; 10 nucleotides align to TRBD1. The CDR3 runs to 17 residues. V lost 5 bases and J lost 1; bases outside the gene matches: 13. The V gene's germline CDR1 is SQVTM and CDR2 ANQGSEA.

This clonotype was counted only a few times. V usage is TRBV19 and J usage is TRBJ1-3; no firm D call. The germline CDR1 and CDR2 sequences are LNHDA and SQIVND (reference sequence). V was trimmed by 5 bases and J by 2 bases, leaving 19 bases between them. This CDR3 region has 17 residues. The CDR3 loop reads CASSERALGPTGNTIYF. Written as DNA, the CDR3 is TGTGCCAGTAGTGAACGGGCCTTAGGGCCCACTGGAAACACCATATATTTT. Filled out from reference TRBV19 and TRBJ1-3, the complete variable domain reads DGGITQSPKYLFRKEGQNVTLSCEQNLNHDAMYWYRQDPGQGLRLIYYSQIVNDFQKGDIAEGYSVSREKKESFPLTVTSAQKNPTAFYLCASSERALGPTGNTIYFGEGSWLTVV.

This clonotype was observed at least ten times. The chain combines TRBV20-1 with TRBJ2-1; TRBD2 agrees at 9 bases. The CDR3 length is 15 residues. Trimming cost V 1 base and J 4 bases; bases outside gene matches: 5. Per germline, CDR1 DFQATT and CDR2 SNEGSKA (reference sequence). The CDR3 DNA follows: TGCAGTGCTAGAGTCCGACTAGCGGCATACAATGAGCAGTTCTTC. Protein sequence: CSARVRLAAYNEQFF.

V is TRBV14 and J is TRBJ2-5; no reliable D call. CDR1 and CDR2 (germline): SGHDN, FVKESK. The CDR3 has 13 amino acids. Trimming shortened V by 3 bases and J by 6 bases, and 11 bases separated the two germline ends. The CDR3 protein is CASSHPFTQTQYF. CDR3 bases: TGTGCCAGCAGCCATCCCTTTACCCAGACCCAGTACTTC.

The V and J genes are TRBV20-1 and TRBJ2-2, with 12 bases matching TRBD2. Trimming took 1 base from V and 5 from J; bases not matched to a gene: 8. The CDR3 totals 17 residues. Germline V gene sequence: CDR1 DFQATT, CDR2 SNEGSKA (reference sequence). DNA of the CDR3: TGCAGTGCTAGAGCCCGGACTAGCGGGATATATACCGGGGAGCTGTTTTTT. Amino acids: CSARARTSGIYTGELFF.

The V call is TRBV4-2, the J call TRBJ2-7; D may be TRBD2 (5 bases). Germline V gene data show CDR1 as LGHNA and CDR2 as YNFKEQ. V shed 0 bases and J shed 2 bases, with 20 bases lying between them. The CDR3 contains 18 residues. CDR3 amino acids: CASSQETGRASHPYEQYF. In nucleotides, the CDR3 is TGTGCCAGCAGCCAAGAGACGGGCCGGGCTAGCCACCCCTACGAGCAGTACTTC.